These T cell receptor beta chains were read from a single sample in a study of T cell repertoires in cytomegalovirus infection. MiXCR was run by TCRdb on the reads, yielding one entry per CDR3 protein. The profile shows about 260,000 distinct CDR3 sequences, roughly 13% of them singletons. The specimen sequenced was PBMCs. The origin of the receptors is a human donor in good health (CMV status not recorded). Some clones in this sample may be carry-over from other donors' samples. CDR3s leave out the opening cysteine and the closing phenylalanine or tryptophan. Part of the rows lack a size; the others show once, few, many or a class for expanded clones.

abundance: few
j_gene: TRBJ2-7
v_gene: TRBV14
CDR3aa: ASSQGFGDYEQY

abundance: NA
j_gene: TRBJ2-7
v_gene: TRBV28
CDR3aa: ASGTSGRTLEQY

abundance: many
j_gene: TRBJ1-6
v_gene: TRBV20-1
CDR3aa: SARIRGTYNSPLH

abundance: many
j_gene: TRBJ2-1
v_gene: TRBV14
CDR3aa: ASSLRRTSGMSNEQF

abundance: NA
j_gene: TRBJ1-1
v_gene: TRBV5-4
CDR3aa: ASSPPKKTAEAF

abundance: few
j_gene: TRBJ1-5
v_gene: TRBV11-2
CDR3aa: ASSVGTVHQPQH

abundance: many
j_gene: TRBJ2-1
v_gene: TRBV7-8
CDR3aa: ASSSSRLAGGRNEQF

abundance: many
j_gene: TRBJ1-5
v_gene: TRBV10-3
CDR3aa: AISQGPRQPQH

abundance: many
j_gene: TRBJ2-3
v_gene: TRBV7-9
CDR3aa: ASSLGSADTQY

abundance: many
j_gene: TRBJ2-1
v_gene: TRBV19
CDR3aa: ASSGMSPNSYNEQF

abundance: NA
j_gene: TRBJ2-7
v_gene: TRBV29-1
CDR3aa: SVTSGTGSYEQY

abundance: NA
j_gene: TRBJ2-5
v_gene: TRBV20-1
CDR3aa: SARAGLAQETQY

abundance: NA
j_gene: TRBJ2-3
v_gene: TRBV19
CDR3aa: ASGNLGADTQY

abundance: NA
j_gene: TRBJ2-2
v_gene: TRBV29-1
CDR3aa: SGRTGGTGELF

abundance: NA
j_gene: TRBJ2-7
v_gene: TRBV12-3/TRBV12-4
CDR3aa: ASRPGGYYEQY

abundance: once
j_gene: TRBJ2-1
v_gene: TRBV14
CDR3aa: ASSQDLGLGEQF

abundance: NA
j_gene: TRBJ1-6
v_gene: TRBV4-3
CDR3aa: ASSQVGANNSPLH

abundance: many
j_gene: TRBJ1-5
v_gene: TRBV29-1
CDR3aa: SVVDGNQPQH

abundance: few
j_gene: TRBJ1-2
v_gene: TRBV27
CDR3aa: ASSLFRTPNYGYT

abundance: many
j_gene: TRBJ2-2
v_gene: TRBV20-1
CDR3aa: SARDLGELF

abundance: many
j_gene: TRBJ1-1
v_gene: TRBV7-2
CDR3aa: ASSLQGFTEAF

abundance: few
j_gene: TRBJ1-5
v_gene: TRBV28
CDR3aa: ASSETGGGGQPQH

abundance: NA
j_gene: TRBJ1-5
v_gene: TRBV19
CDR3aa: ASSIAFWNQPQH